A selection of T cell receptor beta chains follows, all from one sample in a study of CXCR3-negative and CXCR3-positive naive CD8 T cells. TCRdb re-called the 5' RACE reads and shows each CDR3 protein once, DNA omitted. The sample data list just under 90,000 distinct CDR3 sequences. Sample: naive CXCR3+ CD8+ T cells from blood. Receptor source: a human donor in good health. Some clones in this sample may be carry-over from other donors' samples. Each CDR3 is given with its conserved first and last residue. The order of the fields is V gene, J gene, CDR3 length, CDR3 protein.

v_call: TRBV3-1; j_call: TRBJ2-2; cdr3_length: 17; cdr3_aa: CASSQGGSGPGGGELFF
v_call: TRBV7-8; j_call: TRBJ2-7; cdr3_length: 12; cdr3_aa: CASSPSGDEQYF
v_call: TRBV7-9; j_call: TRBJ2-7; cdr3_length: 15; cdr3_aa: CASSLGDRVTYEQYF
v_call: TRBV7-6; j_call: TRBJ2-3; cdr3_length: 16; cdr3_aa: CASSSITSTGLDTQYF
v_call: TRBV4-1; j_call: TRBJ1-5; cdr3_length: 14; cdr3_aa: CASSQGEGIAPQHF
v_call: TRBV4-2; j_call: TRBJ2-7; cdr3_length: 12; cdr3_aa: CASSQESNEQYF
v_call: TRBV29-1; j_call: TRBJ2-1; cdr3_length: 12; cdr3_aa: CSVSGTYNEQFF
v_call: TRBV10-2; j_call: TRBJ1-3; cdr3_length: 14; cdr3_aa: CASIPPGQPDTIYF
v_call: TRBV29-1; j_call: TRBJ1-1; cdr3_length: 12; cdr3_aa: CSVWGANTEAFF
v_call: TRBV7-8; j_call: TRBJ1-5; cdr3_length: 18; cdr3_aa: CASSLADRGKDGNQPQHF
v_call: TRBV11-3; j_call: TRBJ2-1; cdr3_length: 15; cdr3_aa: CASSVTSGSLNEQFF
v_call: TRBV28; j_call: TRBJ1-4; cdr3_length: 14; cdr3_aa: CASTQSDANEKLFF
v_call: TRBV4-1; j_call: TRBJ1-2; cdr3_length: 15; cdr3_aa: CASSQALGQEGGYTF
v_call: TRBV5-1; j_call: TRBJ2-1; cdr3_length: 12; cdr3_aa: CASIGAPGEQFF
v_call: TRBV5-6; j_call: TRBJ2-3; cdr3_length: 17; cdr3_aa: CASHPPDWREWRDTQYF
v_call: TRBV9; j_call: TRBJ2-7; cdr3_length: 16; cdr3_aa: CASSPRTSGSSSEQYF
v_call: TRBV7-6; j_call: TRBJ2-7; cdr3_length: 17; cdr3_aa: CARSLPPTGGFPYEQYF
v_call: TRBV10-3; j_call: TRBJ2-3; cdr3_length: 14; cdr3_aa: CAISEFGEIDTQYF
v_call: TRBV6-4; j_call: TRBJ2-1; cdr3_length: 16; cdr3_aa: CASSEQGIPVVNEQFF
v_call: TRBV20-1; j_call: TRBJ2-7; cdr3_length: 15; cdr3_aa: CSARDFSGTSYEQYF
v_call: TRBV5-4; j_call: TRBJ2-7; cdr3_length: 14; cdr3_aa: CASSLGSESYEQYF
v_call: TRBV5-6; j_call: TRBJ2-3; cdr3_length: 12; cdr3_aa: CASSLSQDTQYF
v_call: TRBV5-5; j_call: TRBJ1-1; cdr3_length: 16; cdr3_aa: CASSLVLTAPRTEAFF
v_call: TRBV13; j_call: TRBJ2-7; cdr3_length: 16; cdr3_aa: CASSSSRGGEPYEQYF
v_call: TRBV19; j_call: TRBJ2-1; cdr3_length: 16; cdr3_aa: CASSWGLAGVLNEQFF
v_call: TRBV9; j_call: TRBJ2-6; cdr3_length: 18; cdr3_aa: CASSATSGQYSGANVLTF
v_call: TRBV4-1; j_call: TRBJ2-3; cdr3_length: 11; cdr3_aa: CASRSTDTQYF
v_call: TRBV6-5; j_call: TRBJ2-5; cdr3_length: 16; cdr3_aa: CASRLRTPSGQGTQYF
v_call: TRBV28; j_call: TRBJ1-3; cdr3_length: 13; cdr3_aa: CASSLGGGNTIYF
v_call: TRBV7-9; j_call: TRBJ2-1; cdr3_length: 18; cdr3_aa: CASSFYSSAGPLGNEQFF
v_call: TRBV7-9; j_call: TRBJ2-2; cdr3_length: 13; cdr3_aa: CASSLAKPGELFF
v_call: TRBV11-3; j_call: TRBJ2-7; cdr3_length: 16; cdr3_aa: CASRPFAAGGSYEQYF
v_call: TRBV2; j_call: TRBJ2-7; cdr3_length: 11; cdr3_aa: CAVNRGYEQYF
v_call: TRBV30; j_call: TRBJ1-2; cdr3_length: 15; cdr3_aa: CAWSEGKLENYGYTF
v_call: TRBV6-6; j_call: TRBJ2-7; cdr3_length: 14; cdr3_aa: CASSGGGTAYEQYF
v_call: TRBV5-1; j_call: TRBJ2-1; cdr3_length: 15; cdr3_aa: CASSFRDRDFDEQFF
v_call: TRBV4-1; j_call: TRBJ2-3; cdr3_length: 15; cdr3_aa: CASSQVVLQSDTQYF
v_call: TRBV2; j_call: TRBJ1-2; cdr3_length: 14; cdr3_aa: CASSEAPGKDGYTF
v_call: TRBV4-2; j_call: TRBJ2-7; cdr3_length: 13; cdr3_aa: CASSRRHGYEQYF
v_call: TRBV7-2; j_call: TRBJ1-1; cdr3_length: 13; cdr3_aa: CASSLWGNTEAFF
v_call: TRBV7-2; j_call: TRBJ2-3; cdr3_length: 16; cdr3_aa: CASSPVGGRSTDTQYF
v_call: TRBV29-1; j_call: TRBJ2-1; cdr3_length: 11; cdr3_aa: CSVGPFNEQFF
v_call: TRBV6-2/TRBV6-3; j_call: TRBJ2-1; cdr3_length: 15; cdr3_aa: CASSYEPSGGNEQFF
v_call: TRBV4-1; j_call: TRBJ2-1; cdr3_length: 13; cdr3_aa: CASSKDGYNEQFF
v_call: TRBV28; j_call: TRBJ2-1; cdr3_length: 15; cdr3_aa: CASTPGARSYNEQFF
v_call: TRBV20-1; j_call: TRBJ2-5; cdr3_length: 14; cdr3_aa: CSAREEVGGGTQYF